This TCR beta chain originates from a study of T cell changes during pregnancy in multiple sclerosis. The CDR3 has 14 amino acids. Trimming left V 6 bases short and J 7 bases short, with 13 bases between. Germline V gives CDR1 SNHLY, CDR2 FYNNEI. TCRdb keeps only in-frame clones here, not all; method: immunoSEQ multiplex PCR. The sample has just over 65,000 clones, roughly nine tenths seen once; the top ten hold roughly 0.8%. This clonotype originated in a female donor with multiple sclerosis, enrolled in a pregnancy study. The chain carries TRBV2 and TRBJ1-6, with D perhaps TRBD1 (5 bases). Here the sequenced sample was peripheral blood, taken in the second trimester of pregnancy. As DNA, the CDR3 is TGTGCCAGCAGCCTGACAGAGATGAATTCACCCCTCCACTTT. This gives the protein CASSLTEMNSPLHF.